This T cell receptor (beta chain) was profiled in a study of regulatory T cells in long-lasting Graves disease (dated by TCRdb to about 2021). Regarding the complete study: Persistent Graves' disease meant more than 5 years of antithyroid drug treatment with TSH receptor autoantibodies that stayed positive. On average, persistent Graves' disease patients in the clinical cohort had been on antithyroid drugs for about 10.3 years. The study was registered as a clinical trial and conducted in China. A total of around 35 samples underwent TCR sequencing, from around 13 patients with persistent Graves' disease and 20 patients with newly diagnosed Graves' disease. Peripheral blood TCR sequencing and RNA sequencing compared persistent Graves' disease patients with newly diagnosed Graves' disease patients. Results and caveats for the whole study, not just this receptor: Persistent disease showed preferential use of TRBV28, TRBJ1-2 and TRBJ2-5, whereas newly diagnosed disease favored TRBV20-1 and TRBJ2-1. Patients with persistent disease shared more public clonotypes (around 2,700) than newly diagnosed patients did (approximately 990). The study examined only peripheral blood because the primary lesion, thyroid tissue, could not be accessed. Only the TCR beta chain was sequenced and analyzed. Compared with newly diagnosed patients, patients with persistent Graves' disease had lower TCR Shannon entropy and fewer highly expanded clones, which suggests clonal expansion. The authors acknowledged the small sample size as a limitation that may reduce accuracy.

The time point label for this specimen denotes: persistent/refractory GD, antithyroid drugs over 5 years with positive TRAb. For both TCR sequencing and RNA sequencing, RNA was extracted from PBMCs in TRIzol. Graves' disease was diagnosed according to American Thyroid Association guidelines. Patients for the study were recruited at an endocrinology department in Xi'an, China. Each patient gave roughly 8.4 milliliters of peripheral blood, collected in an EDTA anticoagulant tube. Ficoll Paque Plus density gradient separation was used to isolate PBMCs, and no additional T cell sorting was done. An Agilent 2100 Bioanalyzer and agarose gel were used to assess RNA quality, and a NanoDrop 2000 was used to measure RNA concentration. This clonotype was observed a few times. Its antigen remains undetermined. Nothing much larger sits one base from this clone, and base qualities are not available. The CDR3 runs 14 residues from the cysteine to the phenylalanine. Only CDR3 DNA is held: 42 bases, read in frame from base 1. The germline V gene provides CDR1 SGHTA and CDR2 FQGTGA. V loses 1 base, J loses 4 bases, and the germline ends lie 10 bases apart.

Library preparation used multiplex PCR. TCRdb records Illumina HiSeq 4000 as the sequencer. iRepertoire HTBI primers and Arm-PCR amplification of CDR3 regions were used to construct TCR beta libraries. Before sequencing, the PCR products went through gel purification. In the authors' own workflow: A total of under 80 TRBV and 14 TRBJ segments were identified across samples and were used for gene usage analysis of CDR3 amino acid clonotypes. Filtered high-quality paired reads were merged into contigs using COPE and FqMerger. Contigs were aligned with BLAST to IMGT TRBV, TRBD and TRBJ reference genes, and CDR3 was defined per IMGT. Clonotypes above 0.1% frequency were classified as highly expanded clones. Shannon entropy served as the measure of repertoire diversity, while the Gini coefficient captured V-J evenness. A clonotype found in more than one individual was treated as public. Starting from the raw public reads, TCRdb applied fastp trimming at Q25, assembled clones with MiXCR and retained in-frame beta chains. For every CDR3 protein sequence, its rows merge into one entry that carries the most common genes and DNA. TCRdb, not the authors, supplied the V and J calls. This sample lists about 400,000 distinct CDR3 sequences; roughly 20% were detected once. Of the sample, around 21% falls within the top ten clones.

The sequence was collected from a female donor with Graves disease. The chain is made from TRBV7-3 and TRBJ1-1, with a weak D call of TRBD1 (5 bases match). This sample comprised peripheral blood mononuclear cells (PBMCs), obtained when the disease was refractory, from a patient treated with antithyroid drugs. The CDR3 reads CASSLIGDSTEAFF. The sequenced DNA is TGTGCCAGCAGCTTAATAGGGGATAGCACTGAAGCTTTCTTT.